This record covers a single TCR beta chain. Its antigen is currently unknown. Isolated RNA was reverse transcribed in full, so expressed TCRB transcripts were sequenced. Measured with immunoSEQ multiplex PCR; TCRdb has only the in-frame clones, and not every one. This sample yields 220,000 or so clones, of which roughly 70% are seen a single time; 0.053% belongs to the top ten. The record originates from a study of beta chain features in type 1 diabetes. At the level of the study: Across the samples, 100 million to 130 million sorted cells were examined in total.

V was cut by 2 bases and J by 7 bases, with 5 bases left in between. The V gene's germline CDR1 is GTSNPN and CDR2 SVGIG (reference sequence). This CDR3 region has 11 residues. Study-wide findings and caveats: Researchers caution that PCR might favor shorter templates, equally among patients and controls.

This sequence joins TRBV30 and TRBJ2-2; D remains ambiguous. The sequenced sample was naive CD4+ T cells from blood. The clonotype originates from a man aged 25-45 years in good health. DNA of the CDR3: TGTGCCTGGAGTTCCGGCGGGGAGCTGTTTTTT. Amino acid sequence: CAWSSGGELFF. Together with reference TRBV30 and TRBJ2-2, the CDR3 gives the full variable domain: SQTIHQWPATLVQPVGSPLSLECTVEGTSNPNLYWYRQAAGRGLQLLFYSVGIGQISSEVPQNLSASRPQDRQFILSSKKLLLSDSGFYLCAWSSGGELFFGEGSRLTVL.